These 12 T cell receptor beta chains came from one sample sequenced in a study of cytomegalovirus exposure and HLA in healthy donors. The PCR had 60 Vbeta and 13 Jbeta primers. Measured with immunoSEQ multiplex PCR; TCRdb has only the in-frame clones, and not every one. Of about 120,000 clones in the sample, around 65% were seen once. What was sequenced was PBMCs. The origin of the receptors is a man aged 18 to 29 in good health and CMV-seronegative.

The rearrangement joins TRBV4-3 to TRBJ2-4; a weak D match, TRBD1 (5 bases). Trimming left V 0 bases short and J 4 bases short, with 16 bases between. Germline loops: CDR1 LGHNA, CDR2 YSLEER. The CDR3 is 17 residues long. CDR3 DNA sequence: TGCGCCAGCAGCCAAGAAGGGGCCCCGGCCAGTAAAAACATTCAGTACTTC. Encoded protein: CASSQEGAPASKNIQYF.

The J gene is TRBJ2-3, the V gene TRBV15; 9 bases line up with TRBD1. Looked up from germline, CDR1 is LNHNV and CDR2 is YYDKDF (reference sequence). The CDR3 extends over 15 amino acids. The J segment lost 1 base and the V segment lost 1 base, leaving 0 bases of the junction unmatched. CDR3 protein: CATSRGTGGTDTQYF. In DNA form, the CDR3 reads TGTGCCACCAGCAGAGGGACAGGGGGCACAGATACGCAGTATTTT.

The chain recombines TRBV28 with TRBJ1-4, with D hard to call. Trimming removed 3 bases at V and 7 bases at J, with 12 bases between. CDR3 size: 14 residues. Germline CDR1 is MDHEN and CDR2 is SYDVKM. The CDR3: CASSLNEPVEKLFF. CDR3 DNA sequence: TGTGCCAGCAGTTTGAATGAGCCTGTTGAAAAACTGTTTTTT.

This chain joins TRBV18 and TRBJ1-5; 7 nucleotides line up with TRBD1. Germline loops: CDR1 KGHSH, CDR2 LQKENI. J was trimmed by 3 bases and V by 3 bases; bases with no gene match: 2. The CDR3 runs to 14 residues. CDR3 nucleotides: TGTGCCAGCTCACCGGGACAGCACAATCAGCCCCAGCATTTT. As protein: CASSPGQHNQPQHF.

The chain combines TRBV28 with TRBJ2-2; the match to TRBD2 covers 11 bases. This CDR3 is 17 amino acids long. V was clipped by 2 bases and J by 6 bases; unmatched bases: 8. Germline assignment: CDR1 MDHEN and CDR2 SYDVKM. In DNA form, the CDR3 reads TGTGCCAGCAGTTTAAATCTAGCGGGAGGAAGGGCCGGGGAGCTGTTTTTT. The encoded protein is CASSLNLAGGRAGELFF.

In DNA form, the CDR3 reads TGTGCCAGCAGCTTAATAGCGGGGAGCACAGATACGCAGTATTTT. This encodes CASSLIAGSTDTQYF. V and J are TRBV5-5 and TRBJ2-3, with TRBD2 identical over 8 bases. Germline CDR1 and CDR2: SGHKS and YYEKEE (reference sequence). Trimming cost V 2 bases and J 0 bases; bases outside gene matches: 2. The CDR3 sequence is 15 residues long.

This chain links TRBV6-1 with TRBJ2-1; TRBD2 matches at 15 bases. Germline CDR1 is MNHNS and CDR2 is SASEGT. The length of the CDR3 is 14 residues. V shed 6 bases and J 10 bases; nucleotides not matched to a gene: 4. The CDR3: CASSRGTSGGEQFF. CDR3 bases: TGTGCCAGCAGCCGGGGGACTAGCGGGGGGGAGCAGTTCTTC.

The rearrangement joins TRBV19 to TRBJ2-1, with TRBD1 matching over 10 bases. The J segment lost 8 bases and the V segment lost 5 bases, leaving 12 bases of the junction unmatched. The CDR3 consists of 16 residues. The germline V gene encodes CDR1 LNHDA and CDR2 SQIVND (reference sequence). CDR3 loop: CASSPPGQGLRYEQFF. CDR3 nucleotide sequence: TGTGCCAGTAGTCCACCGGGACAGGGGCTAAGGTATGAGCAGTTCTTC.

V and J are TRBV6-5 and TRBJ2-1; D is unclear. The CDR3 runs to 14 residues. Trimming took off 2 bases at V and 5 bases at J, with 10 bases between the two ends. In germline, CDR1 is MNHEY, CDR2 SVGAGI. Here the CDR3 reads CASSYTSRDNEQFF. In nucleotides, the CDR3 is TGTGCCAGCAGTTACACAAGCCGGGACAATGAGCAGTTCTTC.

V and J are TRBV19 and TRBJ2-7; 9 bases are shared with TRBD1. With 5 bases clipped from V and 6 bases from J, the junction kept 11 bases outside the gene matches. Germline values: CDR1 LNHDA, CDR2 SQIVND (reference sequence). The CDR3 consists of 15 residues. For the CDR3, the DNA is TGTGCCAGTAGTTTGCCGGGACAGGGATCTCGCGAGCAGTACTTC. Amino acids: CASSLPGQGSREQYF. Full variable domain (rest looked up from reference TRBV19 and TRBJ2-7): DGGITQSPKYLFRKEGQNVTLSCEQNLNHDAMYWYRQDPGQGLRLIYYSQIVNDFQKGDIAEGYSVSREKKESFPLTVTSAQKNPTAFYLCASSLPGQGSREQYFGPGTRLTVT.

The table lists this clone with a few counts. V is TRBV10-2 and J is TRBJ1-1; D is possibly TRBD1 (5 bases). The CDR3 runs to 14 residues. The V end lost 1 base, the J end lost 0 bases, and 6 bases lay between the germline ends. Germline V lookup: CDR1 WSHSY, CDR2 SAAADI. In DNA form, the CDR3 reads TGCGCCAGCAGTGAGTACAGGCTGAACACTGAAGCTTTCTTT. Translating it yields CASSEYRLNTEAFF.

The genes are TRBV30 and TRBJ2-7; TRBD1 aligns across 8 bases. This CDR3 contains 12 residues. The germline V gene encodes CDR1 GTSNPN and CDR2 SVGIG (reference sequence). V shed 1 base and J 6 bases; nucleotides not matched to a gene: 2. As DNA, the CDR3 is TGTGCCTGGAGTGGGACAGGGTGCGAGCAGTACTTC. It is translated as CAWSGTGCEQYF. The whole variable domain, remainder taken from reference TRBV30 and TRBJ2-7, is SQTIHQWPATLVQPVGSPLSLECTVEGTSNPNLYWYRQAAGRGLQLLFYSVGIGQISSEVPQNLSASRPQDRQFILSSKKLLLSDSGFYLCAWSGTGCEQYFGPGTRLTVT.